The 19 T cell receptor beta chains listed next were all sequenced from one sample in a study of cytomegalovirus exposure and HLA in healthy donors. Amplification used 60 Vbeta primers and 13 Jbeta primers. Sequenced by immunoSEQ multiplex PCR; TCRdb stores in-frame clones only, minus some. The table records fewer than 250,000 clones, 65% to 75% of them present only once. The specimen sequenced was PBMCs. These receptor sequences come from a woman aged 25 to 39 in good health and CMV-seronegative.

The V call is TRBV21-1, the J call TRBJ1-1; the D call of TRBD1 is as the table states it, not checked on the DNA. TRBV21-1 is a recognized pseudogene. This CDR3 spans 17 amino acids. The DNA of the CDR3 is TGTGCCAGCAGCAAAGGGCCGTACAGGGAAAGTGACACTGAAGCTTTCTTT. This codes for CASSKGPYRESDTEAFF.

The gene calls are TRBV7-9 and TRBJ2-1; the match to TRBD1 covers 10 bases. The CDR3 totals 15 residues. Germline CDR1 and CDR2: SEHNR and FQNEAQ (reference sequence). V was clipped by 7 bases and J by 4 bases; unmatched bases: 7. The CDR3 is CASNKAGQGYNEQFF. The CDR3 coding sequence is TGTGCCAGCAACAAAGCGGGACAGGGGTACAATGAGCAGTTCTTC.

The chain combines TRBV25-1 with TRBJ1-5; D ambiguous. V was pared by 5 bases and J by 0 bases, with 8 bases between. CDR1 and CDR2 (germline): MGHDK, SYGVNS. The CDR3 has 14 amino acids. The CDR3 sequence: CASSTDNSNQPQHF. For the CDR3, the DNA is TGTGCCAGCAGTACAGATAATAGCAATCAGCCCCAGCATTTT.

V and J are TRBV11-3 and TRBJ1-1; unclear D gene. The length of the CDR3 is 16 residues. CDR1 is SGHNT and CDR2 is YENEEA in the germline V gene. V lost 4 bases and J lost 1, with 16 bases in between. In DNA, the CDR3 is TGTGCCAGCAGCTCCCAGAAGCTTACAGCGAACACTGAAGCTTTCTTT. Its translation is CASSSQKLTANTEAFF.

The V gene is TRBV2, the J gene TRBJ2-3; 10 nucleotides agree with TRBD2. V shed 7 bases, J shed 6 bases, and the junction held 1 base outside the gene matches. The CDR3 loop spans 12 amino acids. The germline V gene has CDR1 SNHLY and CDR2 FYNNEI. This CDR3 reads CASKREGDTQYF. CDR3 in DNA: TGTGCCAGCAAGCGGGAGGGCGATACGCAGTATTTT.

This rearrangement joins TRBV5-5 to TRBJ2-6; no definite D call. Trimming pared 0 bases from V and 2 bases from J, leaving 9 bases between. The CDR3 extends over 16 amino acids. Germline V lookup: CDR1 SGHKS, CDR2 YYEKEE (reference sequence). The CDR3 reads CASSLVARAGANVLTF. The CDR3 DNA reads TGTGCCAGCAGCTTGGTAGCCCGGGCTGGGGCCAACGTCCTGACTTTC. Together with reference TRBV5-5 and TRBJ2-6, the CDR3 gives the full variable domain: DAGVTQSPTHLIKTRGQQVTLRCSPISGHKSVSWYQQVLGQGPQFIFQYYEKEERGRGNFPDRFSARQFPNYSSELNVNALLLGDSALYLCASSLVARAGANVLTFGAGSRLTVL.

The rearrangement joins TRBV6-6 to TRBJ1-5, with 12 nucleotides matching TRBD1. CDR1 and CDR2 (germline): MNHNY, SVGAGI (reference sequence). The CDR3 contains 16 residues. The V and J ends lost 5 bases and 6 bases, in that order; junction bases with no gene match: 8. The CDR3 sequence is CASSIRDRGPGQPQHF. The CDR3 DNA is TGTGCCAGCAGTATCCGGGACAGGGGGCCAGGTCAGCCCCAGCATTTT.

Worth noting for this clone: Sequence at one end of the junction differs from germline and may be a read error. This chain connects TRBV6-6 to TRBJ2-1, with 8 bases lining up with TRBD2. The germline gives CDR1 MNHNY, CDR2 SVGAGI (reference sequence). The CDR3 is 15 residues long. CDR3 loop: CASSPVGTRQIAEIF. The CDR3 nucleotides read TGTGCCAGCAGTCCTGTTGGGACTAGACAAATTGCCGAGATCTTC.

The chain recombines TRBV30 with TRBJ1-1; D ambiguous. Trimming removed 4 bases at V and 0 bases at J, with 12 bases between. The CDR3 totals 14 residues. Per germline, CDR1 GTSNPN and CDR2 SVGIG (reference sequence). The CDR3 DNA follows: TGTGCCTGGAATAACGATCTAATGAACACTGAAGCTTTCTTT. Amino acid sequence: CAWNNDLMNTEAFF. Supplemented by reference TRBV30 and TRBJ1-1, the full variable domain reads SQTIHQWPATLVQPVGSPLSLECTVEGTSNPNLYWYRQAAGRGLQLLFYSVGIGQISSEVPQNLSASRPQDRQFILSSKKLLLSDSGFYLCAWNNDLMNTEAFFGQGTRLTVV.

Comments on this clone: The sample holds other DNA sequences that translate to the same CDR3. V gene TRBV19 combines with J gene TRBJ1-1, with no clear D. Germline CDR1 reads LNHDA; CDR2 reads SQIVND (reference sequence). The V and J ends lost 1 base and 3 bases respectively, with 6 bases between them. The CDR3 consists of 13 residues. The CDR3 sequence is CASSIGRDTEAFF. CDR3 coding DNA: TGTGCCAGTAGTATAGGGAGGGACACTGAAGCTTTCTTT. Looking up the rest from reference TRBV19 and TRBJ1-1 gives the full variable domain: DGGITQSPKYLFRKEGQNVTLSCEQNLNHDAMYWYRQDPGQGLRLIYYSQIVNDFQKGDIAEGYSVSREKKESFPLTVTSAQKNPTAFYLCASSIGRDTEAFFGQGTRLTVV.

J is TRBJ2-5 and V is TRBV6-1; D gene ambiguous. In germline, CDR1 is MNHNS, CDR2 SASEGT. Trimming stripped 1 base from V and 5 bases from J, with 8 bases between. This CDR3 region has 13 residues. The CDR3 protein is CASSEEFRETQYF. CDR3 bases: TGTGCCAGCAGTGAAGAGTTTCGGGAGACCCAGTACTTC.

This rearrangement joins TRBV5-5 to TRBJ2-2; 10 nucleotides match TRBD1. CDR3 size: 14 residues. CDR1 and CDR2 (germline): SGHKS, YYEKEE (reference sequence). The junction had 3 bases not matched to a gene; V was cut back by 3 bases and J by 7 bases. The CDR3 DNA is TGTGCCAGCAGCTCGACAGGGGGCCTCGGGGAGCTGTTTTTT. Its translation is CASSSTGGLGELFF. The whole variable domain, remainder taken from reference TRBV5-5 and TRBJ2-2, is DAGVTQSPTHLIKTRGQQVTLRCSPISGHKSVSWYQQVLGQGPQFIFQYYEKEERGRGNFPDRFSARQFPNYSSELNVNALLLGDSALYLCASSSTGGLGELFFGEGSRLTVL.

This sequence joins TRBV6-6 and TRBJ1-1, with a tentative D call TRBD1 (5 bases). Germline values: CDR1 MNHNY, CDR2 SVGAGI (reference sequence). V lost 5 bases, J lost 1 base, and 11 bases lay in between. The CDR3 spans 14 residues. The CDR3 DNA is TGTGCCAGCAGTACGGGACTCTCGAACACTGAAGCTTTCTTT. It yields the protein CASSTGLSNTEAFF.

This clone was detected only once. V gene TRBV18 combines with J gene TRBJ1-3; D gene unclear. CDR1 and CDR2 from the germline V gene are KGHSH and LQKENI. The CDR3 has 16 residues. Trimming removed 3 bases at V and 0 bases at J, with 12 bases between. CDR3 amino acids: CASSPETPSSGNTIYF. The DNA of the CDR3 is TGTGCCAGCTCACCGGAGACTCCTAGCTCTGGAAACACCATATATTTT.

This clone was seen only a few times. The chain employs TRBV19 and TRBJ2-2, with TRBD2 matching over 8 bases. Germline CDR1 and CDR2: LNHDA and SQIVND (reference sequence). The ends lost 5 bases at V and 8 bases at J; junction bases unmatched: 13. The CDR3 has 16 amino acids. The CDR3: CASSFLPGGPGGELFF. The CDR3 DNA reads as TGTGCCAGTAGTTTTCTACCGGGGGGGCCTGGAGGGGAGCTGTTTTTT.

As to this clone: An end of the junction differs from the germline gene, which may be a read error. The V call is TRBV7-2, the J call TRBJ2-5; the match to TRBD1 covers 7 bases. Germline V gene sequence: CDR1 SGHTA, CDR2 FQGNSA. This CDR3 spans 17 amino acids. The CDR3 DNA sequence: TGTGTCAGCAGCTCCCGCCCGCGAAGGGGGCAGCGGGAGACCCAGTACTTC. Protein: CVSSSRPRRGQRETQYF.

This rearrangement joins TRBV2 to TRBJ1-2, with 8 bases that match TRBD1. Trimming took 4 bases from V and 4 from J; bases not matched to a gene: 5. Germline CDR1 SNHLY, CDR2 FYNNEI. The CDR3 consists of 14 residues. For the CDR3, the DNA is TGTGCCAGCAGTGGGCAGGGGGCGGCCTATGGCTACACCTTC. This codes for CASSGQGAAYGYTF.

This clone was counted many times. The chain carries TRBV7-7 and TRBJ1-4, with 8 positions matching TRBD1. CDR1 is SSHAT and CDR2 is FNYEAQ in the germline V gene (reference sequence). This CDR3 is built from 14 residues. The CDR3 loop is CASGSGTGNEKLFF. CDR3 nucleotide sequence: TGTGCTAGCGGGTCCGGGACAGGAAATGAAAAACTGTTTTTT.

This chain connects TRBV5-4 to TRBJ2-3; D might be TRBD1 (6 bases). CDR1 is SGHNT and CDR2 is YYREEE in the germline V gene (reference sequence). The CDR3 loop spans 13 amino acids. V dropped 4 bases and J dropped 7 bases, with 13 bases sitting between them. The CDR3 here is CASSQQGYHTQYF. In DNA, the CDR3 is TGTGCCAGCAGCCAACAGGGATACCATACGCAGTATTTT. Based on the CDR3 plus reference TRBV5-4 and TRBJ2-3, the full variable domain is ETGVTQSPTHLIKTRGQQVTLRCSSQSGHNTVSWYQQALGQGPQFIFQYYREEENGRGNFPPRFSGLQFPNYSSELNVNALELDDSALYLCASSQQGYHTQYFGPGTRLTVL.